This T cell receptor (beta chain) was observed in a study of Ad26.COV2.S vaccination and SARS-CoV-2 variants. Study summary: Ad26.COV2.S given intramuscularly, once or twice 56 days apart.

Findings of the study overall: It was reported that spike-specific CD8+ and CD4+ T cell responses were substantially broad after vaccination. Vaccinated and placebo-treated recipients had similar non-spike TCR breadth. Using TCR breadth and depth analyses may have led to underestimated total T cell responses.

A word on this clone: Its antigen is as yet unknown.

Treatment given: 15 to 20 received Ad26.COV2.S at low or high dose, single or two shots; about five received placebo; per-sample allocation not given. Specimens were obtained on day 63 following the first vaccine or placebo injection. The table came from immunoSEQ multiplex PCR; TCRdb's copy has only in-frame clones and leaves some out. The sample carries about 680,000 clones, around 89% recorded once. Trimming removed 4 bases at V and 5 bases at J, with 12 bases between. Germline values: CDR1 SGHRS, CDR2 YFSETQ. This CDR3 contains 14 residues. The receptor comes from a person aged 18-60 years who received the Ad26.COV2.S COVID-19 vaccine or a placebo. The sequences come from peripheral blood, collected in a trial of Ad26.COV2.S vaccine versus placebo. V usage is TRBV5-1 and J usage is TRBJ1-4; D is ambiguous. CDR3 DNA: TGCGCCAGCAGCAAGAGCGGAGCGAATGAAAAACTGTTTTTT. This translates into CASSKSGANEKLFF. Full variable domain (remainder filled in from reference TRBV5-1 and TRBJ1-4): KAGVTQTPRYLIKTRGQQVTLSCSPISGHRSVSWYQQTPGQGLQFLFEYFSETQRNKGNFPGRFSGRQFSNSRSEMNVSTLELGDSALYLCASSKSGANEKLFFGSGTQLSVL.